The text below deals with one T cell receptor (beta chain). Its antigen is as yet unknown. The data originate from a study of T cell responses to AZD1222 COVID-19 vaccine. Germline assignment: CDR1 SGDLS and CDR2 YYNGEE. V was shortened by 1 base and J by 8 bases, with 12 bases between the two germline ends. This CDR3 spans 13 amino acids. The assay was immunoSEQ multiplex PCR, and TCRdb's table has in-frame clones only and misses some. This table holds tens of thousands of clones, roughly 90% found once. Study-wide results and limits: Close to half of spike-specific TCRs reportedly recognize unmutated variant regions.

This sequence joins TRBV9 and TRBJ1-2; D perhaps matches TRBD1 (5 bases). The receptor comes from an adult who received the AZD1222 COVID-19 vaccine. The sample was peripheral blood, taken 28 days after the second AZD1222 dose. In DNA form, the CDR3 reads TGTGCCAGCAGCGTAAAGGGGACGGGAGGCTACACCTTC. Its translation: CASSVKGTGGYTF.